This TCR beta chain appears in the sequencing data of a study of cytomegalovirus exposure and HLA in healthy donors. Study-level results: Using the classifier, cytomegalovirus status was reportedly diagnosed with high specificity and sensitivity. For most TCR sequences rarity was the rule, although some public TCRs occurred in many donors. First-cohort TCR clusters tended to co-occur in the approximately 110 validation repertoires, a later analysis found.

Comment on this clone: Its antigen is unidentified.

Some clones are missing from TCRdb's copy, which holds only in-frame ones; the method was immunoSEQ multiplex PCR. The data contain roughly 180,000 clones, about 89% of them seen just once; the ten biggest clones take up 7.2%. In germline, CDR1 is SEHNR, CDR2 FQNEAQ (reference sequence). The CDR3 runs 16 residues. V lost 0 bases and J lost 3; bases outside the gene matches: 6. The donors were members of the validation cohort comprising over 100 subjects, separate from the roughly 670-subject first cohort. This chain joins TRBV7-9 and TRBJ2-7; 9 bases fit TRBD1. The specimen was PBMCs. This clonotype was obtained from a man younger than 45 in good health and CMV-seropositive. The DNA for the CDR3 is TGTGCCAGCAGCTTAGCCGGACAGGGGTCTATCTACGAGCAGTACTTC. Protein sequence: CASSLAGQGSIYEQYF. Supplemented by reference TRBV7-9 and TRBJ2-7, the full variable domain reads DTGVSQNPRHKITKRGQNVTFRCDPISEHNRLYWYRQTLGQGPEFLTYFQNEAQLEKSRLLSDRFSAERPKGSFSTLEIQRTEQGDSAMYLCASSLAGQGSIYEQYFGPGTRLTVT.